A single sample is the source of the 18 T cell receptor beta chains below, sequenced in a study of blood T cell repertoires in COVID-19. The method was immunoSEQ multiplex PCR; TCRdb's version includes in-frame clones alone and lacks a portion of them. The table records around 70,000 clones, approximately 86% of them present only once. Source material: peripheral blood. These receptors all come from a woman older than 75 with active or convalescent COVID-19.

The chain has TRBV7-8 and TRBJ2-6; no clear D gene. The CDR3 extends over 15 amino acids. V lost 5 bases to trimming and J lost 3 bases, with 11 bases between them. The germline CDR1 and CDR2 sequences are SGHVS and FQNEAQ. CDR3 coding DNA: TGTGCCAGCAGCCTACGCCTCGGTGGGGCCAACGTCCTGACTTTC. Protein product: CASSLRLGGANVLTF.

The chain employs TRBV10-3 and TRBJ2-1; 8 nucleotides line up with TRBD2. This CDR3 spans 14 amino acids. After removal of 4 bases from V and 6 bases from J, the junction contained 5 bases not matched to a gene. Germline lookup yields CDR1 ENHRY and CDR2 SYGVKD. CDR3 protein: CAISGGLDVNEQFF. CDR3 bases: TGTGCCATCAGTGGGGGACTAGACGTCAATGAGCAGTTCTTC.

The chain is built from TRBV12-3 or TRBV12-4 and TRBJ1-2; 7 bases map to TRBD1. The CDR3 is 12 amino acids. The V segment lost 6 bases and the J segment 5 bases; nucleotides outside the gene matches: 3. The CDR3 bases are TGTGCCAGCAGGCGACAGGGTTATGGCTACACCTTC. It encodes CASRRQGYGYTF.

The chain joins TRBV20-1 to TRBJ2-5; no reliable D call. CDR1 and CDR2 from the germline V gene are DFQATT and SNEGSKA (reference sequence). This CDR3 comprises 11 residues. Between the trimmed V and J ends, which lost 7 bases and 1 base, there was a span of 7 bases. CDR3 DNA sequence: TGCAGTGGTAACAGCCAAGAGACCCAGTACTTC. This sequence encodes CSGNSQETQYF.

The chain employs TRBV29-1 and TRBJ2-7, with 8 bases fitting TRBD2. Losses at the gene ends were 0 bases for V and 3 bases for J; bases not matched to a gene: 4. CDR1 SQVTM and CDR2 ANQGSEA come from the germline V gene. This CDR3 contains 14 residues. For the CDR3, the DNA is TGCAGCGTTGAAGACGGGGGGGAGCGCTACGAGCAGTACTTC. Translation gives CSVEDGGERYEQYF.

The chain joins TRBV11-2 to TRBJ2-1; TRBD2 agrees at 10 bases. Germline loops: CDR1 SGHAT, CDR2 FQNNGV. The V and J ends lost 0 bases and 9 bases, in that order; junction bases with no gene match: 8. The CDR3 covers 16 residues. CDR3 region: CASSLDKGLAKGEQFF. DNA for the CDR3: TGTGCCAGCAGCTTAGATAAGGGACTAGCGAAGGGTGAGCAGTTCTTC.

The chain employs TRBV6-2 or TRBV6-3 and TRBJ1-1, with 7 bases aligning to TRBD1. Germline loops: CDR1 MNHEY, CDR2 SVGEGT. The V gene end was trimmed by 2 bases and the J gene end by 0 bases; junction bases not matched to a gene: 6. The CDR3 contains 16 residues. CDR3 region: CASSYEQGGMNTEAFF. CDR3 nucleotide sequence: TGTGCCAGCAGTTACGAGCAGGGGGGCATGAACACTGAAGCTTTCTTT.

The count of this clone is one. In DNA, the CDR3 is TGTGCCAGCAGTGAGGTCAGCATGGCGGGGGGCTTCGAGACCCAGTACTTC. This codes for CASSEVSMAGGFETQYF. The chain uses TRBV6-1 and TRBJ2-5; 8 positions match TRBD2. This CDR3 has 17 residues. Germline assignment: CDR1 MNHNS and CDR2 SASEGT. The J segment lost 5 bases and the V segment lost 3 bases, leaving 14 bases of the junction unmatched.

The rearrangement uses TRBV27 and TRBJ2-2, with TRBD1 matching over 12 bases. The length of the CDR3 is 18 residues. Germline V CDR1 and CDR2: MNHEY, SMNVEV (reference sequence). The J segment lost 3 bases and the V segment lost 2 bases, leaving 7 bases of the junction unmatched. CDR3 in amino acids: CASSLPGQGARHTGELFF. CDR3 in DNA: TGTGCCAGCAGTTTACCGGGACAGGGGGCGCGTCACACCGGGGAGCTGTTTTTT.

The V gene is TRBV4-3, the J gene TRBJ2-2; 8 positions agree with TRBD2. J was trimmed by 6 bases and V by 1 base; bases with no gene match: 7. CDR1 is LGHNA, CDR2 YSLEER, per germline. The CDR3 spans 16 residues. CDR3 sequence: CASSQAGRGAAGELFF. The CDR3 DNA sequence: TGCGCCAGCAGCCAAGCCGGGAGGGGCGCGGCCGGGGAGCTGTTTTTT.

The chain links TRBV19 to TRBJ1-2; TRBD1 aligns across 7 bases. The CDR3 consists of 17 residues. Germline assignment: CDR1 LNHDA and CDR2 SQIVND (reference sequence). Trimming removed 10 bases from V and 4 bases from J; junction bases left unmatched: 21. The CDR3 coding sequence is TGTGCCACCAAAAAGGAGGGGGCACAGGGAATATCCTATGGCTACACCTTC. Its translation: CATKKEGAQGISYGYTF.

This clone was seen more than once but under ten times. The chain employs TRBV6-5 and TRBJ1-6, with 8 bases that match TRBD1. The CDR3 spans 14 residues. Germline CDR1 is MNHEY and CDR2 is SVGAGI. V lost 2 bases, J lost 7 bases, and 1 base stayed unmatched. CDR3 sequence (DNA): TGTGCCAGCAGTTACAACAGGGGGAATTCACCCCTCCACTTT. Protein sequence: CASSYNRGNSPLHF.

The chain's CDR3 is CASSQDTLNTEAFF. For the CDR3, the DNA is TGTGCCAGCAGTCAGGACACTTTGAACACTGAAGCTTTCTTT. The chain links TRBV6-5 to TRBJ1-1; tentatively, D is TRBD1 (5 bases). Trimming took 5 bases from V and 0 from J, leaving 10 bases between them. CDR1 is MNHEY and CDR2 is SVGAGI in the germline V gene. This CDR3 comprises 14 residues.

The chain is built from TRBV10-2 and TRBJ1-5; perhaps TRBD1 as D (5 bases). The germline CDR1 and CDR2 sequences are WSHSY and SAAADI. The CDR3 runs to 14 residues. The ends were cut back, 0 bases at V and 11 bases at J, with 14 bases in the middle. The CDR3 nucleotides are TGCGCCAGCAGTGAGTCGCGGGGGGGTAGGACCCAGCATTTT. Its protein is CASSESRGGRTQHF.

This chain links TRBV6-5 with TRBJ1-6; TRBD1 aligns across 8 bases. This CDR3 spans 15 amino acids. J gave up 10 bases and V 2 bases, and 7 bases lay outside the gene matches. Germline values: CDR1 MNHEY, CDR2 SVGAGI. CDR3 in amino acids: CASSYAAGGRSPLHF. The DNA of the CDR3 is TGTGCCAGCAGTTACGCTGCAGGGGGCCGGTCACCCCTCCACTTT.

This CDR3 reads CASSMAGMINGANVLTF. As DNA, the CDR3 is TGTGCCAGTAGTATGGCAGGGATGATTAATGGGGCCAACGTCCTGACTTTC. V usage is TRBV19 and J usage is TRBJ2-6, with a possible D match to TRBD1 (5 bases). The germline V and J ends were trimmed by 3 bases and 3 bases, with 15 bases remaining between them. This CDR3 has 17 amino acids. CDR1 is LNHDA, CDR2 SQIVND, per germline (reference sequence).

The chain has TRBV7-2 and TRBJ1-2; the D is unclear. In germline, CDR1 is SGHTA, CDR2 FQGNSA. Trimming shortened V by 3 bases and J by 3 bases, and 5 bases separated the two germline ends. The CDR3 is 12 amino acids. CDR3 in DNA: TGTGCCAGCAGCTTCCAGTACTATGGCTACACCTTC. It specifies CASSFQYYGYTF.

The V and J genes are TRBV6-2 or TRBV6-3 and TRBJ2-1; the match to TRBD2 covers 12 bases. J lost 5 bases, V lost 6 bases, and 11 bases had no gene match. Germline V gene lookup returns CDR1 MNHEY and CDR2 SVGEGT. CDR3 length: 17 amino acids. The CDR3 nucleotides read TGTGCCAGCAGCCGACTAGCGGGAGAAGGCTTAGACAATGAGCAGTTCTTC. Translated, it gives CASSRLAGEGLDNEQFF.